One TCR beta chain is described in this entry. Its antigen is as yet unknown. This specimen belongs to a study of OX40 agonist ivuxolimab in advanced cancers. Study-wide context: Patients received ivuxolimab, an intravenous treatment, every 2 weeks at 0.01 to 10 mg/kg.

Sequencing used immunoSEQ multiplex PCR; TCRdb keeps in-frame clones, though not all of them. In the table there are 50,000 to 65,000 clones, about 88% of which are singletons. Study observations and caveats: The mean number of expanded clones was higher in CD8+ T cells than in CD4+. There was clonal expansion of CD4+ and CD8+ blood T cells by week 6 at 0.1 to 3.0 mg/kg.

The CDR3 has 13 residues. V dropped 7 bases and J dropped 8 bases, with 17 bases sitting between them. Germline V gives CDR1 SQVTM, CDR2 ANQGSEA. The sequenced sample was CD4+ or CD8+ T cells sorted from blood, obtained in a trial of the OX40 agonist ivuxolimab. The rearrangement links TRBV29-1 to TRBJ1-4; D is uncertain. The sequence was collected from an adult with an advanced solid tumor such as melanoma, head and neck, liver or kidney cancer. CDR3 bases: TGCAGCGCCGAAAGGCAATCAGGAGAAAAACTGTTTTTT. Its protein product is CSAERQSGEKLFF.